Sequencing of this T cell receptor (beta chain) was carried out in a study of CD8+ T cells in alopecia areata. Study background: Each day, treated patients took oral tofacitinib twice, at 5 to 10 mg per dose. Study results and caveats: Alphabeta T cells residing in normal skin are also sequenced in scalp samples.

Once RNA had been extracted, it was reverse transcribed into cDNA to act as the sequencing template. Repertoires were generated with immunoSEQ multiplex PCR, while TCRdb's copy carries only in-frame clones and drops some. This sample has roughly 150,000 clones, with 40% to 60% found just once. In alopecia areata patients, both lesional scalp punch biopsies and peripheral blood were collected. PBMCs yielded sorted CD4+ and CD8+ T cells. This clone was recorded a few times. The antigen remains undetermined. The length of the CDR3 is 14 residues. The ends were cut back, 1 base at V and 3 bases at J, with 9 bases in the middle. Looked up from germline, CDR1 is LNHDA and CDR2 is SQIVND (reference sequence).

The chain combines TRBV19 with TRBJ1-2; D not certain. Sequenced here: CD8+ T cells sorted from blood, sampled at week 0. This clonotype was obtained from a human donor with alopecia areata. CDR3 amino acids: CASSIGKGDYGYTF. Written as DNA, the CDR3 is TGTGCCAGTAGTATAGGGAAAGGTGACTATGGCTACACCTTC.